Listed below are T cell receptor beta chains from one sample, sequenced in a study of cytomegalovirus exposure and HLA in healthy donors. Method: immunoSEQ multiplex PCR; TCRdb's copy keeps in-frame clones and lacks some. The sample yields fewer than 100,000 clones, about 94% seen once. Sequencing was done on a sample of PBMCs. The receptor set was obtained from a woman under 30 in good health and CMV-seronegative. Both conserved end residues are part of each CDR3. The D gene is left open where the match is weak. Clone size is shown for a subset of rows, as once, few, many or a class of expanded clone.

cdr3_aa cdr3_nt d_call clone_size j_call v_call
CASSKLGAGEQFF TGTGCCAGCAGCAAACTAGGTGCGGGTGAGCAGTTCTTC . . TRBJ2-1 TRBV7-2
CASSASSDSSNSPLHF TGTGCCAGCTCAGCGTCATCGGACAGTTCCAATTCACCCCTCCACTTT . once TRBJ1-6 TRBV18
CASSLTGVAIYEQYF TGTGCCAGCAGTTTAACCGGGGTAGCCATCTACGAGCAGTACTTC . . TRBJ2-7 TRBV27
CAWSVWGQDGYTF TGTGCCTGGAGTGTATGGGGCCAGGATGGCTACACCTTC . . TRBJ1-2 TRBV30
CASSPYQGSPDTQYF TGTGCCAGCAGCCCCTATCAGGGATCCCCAGATACGCAGTATTTT . . TRBJ2-3 TRBV5-6
CASSLRTLETQYF TGTGCCAGCAGCTTAAGGACATTGGAGACCCAGTACTTC . . TRBJ2-5 TRBV7-2
CASSEGQTGVGIQYF TGTGCCAGCAGTGAAGGGCAGACAGGGGTTGGCATTCAGTACTTC TRBD1 once TRBJ2-4 TRBV2
CATSASGQGNTEAFF TGTGCCACCAGCGCATCCGGACAGGGGAACACTGAAGCTTTCTTT TRBD1 . TRBJ1-1 TRBV15
CASSFWASGTNTQYF TGTGCCAGCAGCTTTTGGGCTAGCGGAACCAATACGCAGTATTTT TRBD2 . TRBJ2-3 TRBV13
CAWVPGQGAILSGYTF TGTGCCTGGGTTCCCGGACAGGGGGCAATTCTAAGTGGCTACACCTTC TRBD1 . TRBJ1-2 TRBV30
CASSLMPGTNEQFF TGTGCCAGCAGCTTGATGCCAGGTACCAATGAGCAGTTCTTC . . TRBJ2-1 TRBV5-5
CASSETGFYEQYF TGTGCCAGCAGTGAGACAGGGTTCTACGAGCAGTACTTC TRBD1 once TRBJ2-7 TRBV28
CASSFNAEQYF TGTGCCAGCAGTTTCAATGCGGAGCAGTACTTC . . TRBJ2-7 TRBV6-6
CASSPTGGNQPQHF TGTGCCAGCAGCCCTACAGGGGGCAATCAGCCCCAGCATTTT TRBD1 few TRBJ1-5 TRBV7-9
CASSSPTGWGNEKLFF TGTGCCAGCAGCTCGCCGACAGGGTGGGGTAATGAAAAACTGTTTTTT TRBD1 . TRBJ1-4 TRBV11-2
CASKEFKGLVGSYEQFF TGTGCCAGCAAAGAGTTTAAGGGACTAGTCGGGAGTTATGAGCAGTTCTTC TRBD2 once TRBJ2-1 TRBV2